Following are 21 T cell receptor beta chains from one sample sequenced in a study of long-term antiretroviral therapy in people with HIV. It was version v3.0 of the immunoSEQ assay that was run at survey level. Sequenced by immunoSEQ multiplex PCR; TCRdb stores in-frame clones only, minus some. The table lists under 20,000 clones, 81% of them singletons, with approximately 15% in the top ten. The sequences come from unsorted PBMCs, collected roughly 14 months before starting antiretroviral therapy. The receptor set was obtained from a man aged 25-45 years with HIV.

This clone was counted between two and nine times. The chain links TRBV5-8 to TRBJ2-3; D possibly corresponds to TRBD1 (5 bases). The V gene lost 0 bases and the J gene lost 1 base, with 12 bases spanning the gap. This CDR3 is built from 16 residues. Germline V lookup: CDR1 SGHTS, CDR2 YDEGEE. The DNA of the CDR3 is TGTGCCAGCAGCTTGGTTAAGGGGTCGGGCACAGATACGCAGTATTTT. Translation gives CASSLVKGSGTDTQYF. Together with reference TRBV5-8 and TRBJ2-3, the CDR3 gives the full variable domain: EAGVTQSPTHLIKTRGQQATLRCSPISGHTSVYWYQQALGLGLQFLLWYDEGEERNRGNFPPRFSGRQFPNYSSELNVNALELEDSALYLCASSLVKGSGTDTQYFGPGTRLTVL.

This clone turned up a few times. This sequence joins TRBV5-1 and TRBJ2-5, with D possibly matching TRBD1 (5 bases). This CDR3 spans 14 amino acids. Trimming shortened V by 4 bases and J by 3 bases, and 13 bases separated the two germline ends. Germline values: CDR1 SGHRS, CDR2 YFSETQ. In DNA, the CDR3 is TGCGCCAGCAGCCCCACGGTAGGGGAAGAGACCCAGTACTTC. This sequence encodes CASSPTVGEETQYF.

The rearrangement joins TRBV7-8 to TRBJ1-6; weak D call: TRBD1 (6 bases). V was clipped by 4 bases and J by 7 bases, with 14 bases between them. The CDR3 is 15 residues long. The germline gives CDR1 SGHVS, CDR2 FQNEAQ. The CDR3 loop is CASSSTPGTNSPLHF. DNA of the CDR3: TGTGCCAGCAGCTCCACCCCGGGGACAAATTCACCCCTCCACTTT. The full variable domain, in which reference TRBV7-8 and TRBJ1-6 provide the parts outside the CDR3, is GAGVSQSPRYKVAKRGQDVALRCDPISGHVSLFWYQQALGQGPEFLTYFQNEAQLDKSGLPSDRFFAERPEGSVSTLKIQRTQQEDSAVYLCASSSTPGTNSPLHFGNGTRLTVT.

The chain uses TRBV9 and TRBJ1-1; possible D gene TRBD1, 5 bases. V was cut by 4 bases and J by 0 bases, with 16 bases left in between. Germline CDR1 is SGDLS and CDR2 is YYNGEE. CDR3 length: 16 residues. The CDR3 reads CASSPPGWGMNTEAFF. In DNA, the CDR3 is TGTGCCAGCAGCCCCCCCGGGTGGGGGATGAACACTGAAGCTTTCTTT.

The rearrangement links TRBV6-4 to TRBJ1-3; D unresolved. CDR1 is MRHNA, CDR2 SNTAGT, per germline. The V end lost 2 bases, the J end lost 5 bases, and 4 bases lay between the germline ends. The CDR3 extends over 12 amino acids. CDR3 region: CASSDGRNTIYF. As DNA, the CDR3 is TGTGCCAGCAGTGACGGTAGAAACACCATATATTTT.

The chain combines TRBV23-1 with TRBJ2-3, with 7 positions matching TRBD2. TRBV23-1 is given ORF status, its function remaining uncertain. V gave up 2 bases and J gave up 6 bases; unmatched junction bases: 11. This CDR3 is built from 16 residues. In DNA, the CDR3 is TGCGCCAGCAGTCAAGATGCAGGGAGGGGTAGGGATACGCAGTATTTT. This gives the protein CASSQDAGRGRDTQYF.

The J gene is TRBJ2-3, the V gene TRBV11-2; D remains unclear. This CDR3 has 17 residues. V was shortened by 0 bases and J by 2 bases, with 15 bases between the two germline ends. Germline assignment: CDR1 SGHAT and CDR2 FQNNGV. CDR3 loop: CASSLEGVWTLTDTQYF. CDR3 coding DNA: TGTGCCAGCAGCTTAGAGGGCGTCTGGACCCTCACAGATACGCAGTATTTT. The full variable domain, rest sourced from reference TRBV11-2 and TRBJ2-3, is EAGVAQSPRYKIIEKRQSVAFWCNPISGHATLYWYQQILGQGPKLLIQFQNNGVVDDSQLPKDRFSAERLKGVDSTLKIQPAKLEDSAVYLCASSLEGVWTLTDTQYFGPGTRLTVL.

This clone occurred once. The rearrangement links TRBV4-3 to TRBJ2-2; 9 bases align to TRBD2. The CDR3 extends over 17 amino acids. Germline CDR1 and CDR2: LGHNA and YSLEER. V gave up 0 bases and J gave up 1 base; unmatched junction bases: 3. As DNA, the CDR3 is TGCGCCAGCAGCCAAGATAGAGCGGGAGGGAACACCGGGGAGCTGTTTTTT. It translates to CASSQDRAGGNTGELFF.

V gene TRBV5-4 combines with J gene TRBJ2-7, with 9 bases aligning to TRBD2. CDR1 SGHNT and CDR2 YYREEE come from the germline V gene (reference sequence). The V gene end was trimmed by 4 bases and the J gene end by 0 bases; junction bases not matched to a gene: 5. The length of the CDR3 is 15 residues. This CDR3 is CASSVPSGASYEQYF. CDR3 in DNA: TGTGCCAGCAGCGTACCTAGCGGGGCCTCCTACGAGCAGTACTTC.

This clone is deemed medium-sized. This rearrangement joins TRBV19 to TRBJ2-7; D is uncertain. V lost 2 bases to trimming and J lost 2 bases, with 7 bases between them. The CDR3 has 13 residues. Germline values: CDR1 LNHDA, CDR2 SQIVND (reference sequence). The CDR3 region has the DNA TGTGCCAGTAGTATATCGGCAACCTACGAGCAGTACTTC. Amino acids: CASSISATYEQYF. Together with reference TRBV19 and TRBJ2-7, the CDR3 gives the full variable domain: DGGITQSPKYLFRKEGQNVTLSCEQNLNHDAMYWYRQDPGQGLRLIYYSQIVNDFQKGDIAEGYSVSREKKESFPLTVTSAQKNPTAFYLCASSISATYEQYFGPGTRLTVT.

J is TRBJ2-1 and V is TRBV29-1; TRBD2 is a possible D gene (6 bases). CDR3 length: 10 residues. Germline-derived CDR1 and CDR2 are SQVTM and ANQGSEA. V was cut by 6 bases and J by 9 bases, with 9 bases left in between. CDR3 nucleotide sequence: TGCAGCGTCGGGGGACCTGAGCAGTTCTTC. Its protein is CSVGGPEQFF.

This clone was seen a handful of times. The rearrangement joins TRBV11-2 to TRBJ1-5; no clear D. V dropped 1 base and J dropped 3 bases, with 7 bases sitting between them. CDR3 length: 14 amino acids. Germline V gene lookup returns CDR1 SGHAT and CDR2 FQNNGV. This chain's CDR3 is CASSLGGNNQPQHF. CDR3 sequence (DNA): TGTGCCAGCAGCTTAGGGGGTAACAATCAGCCCCAGCATTTT.

This rearrangement joins TRBV6-1 to TRBJ2-3, with 11 bases matching TRBD2. Germline V CDR1 and CDR2: MNHNS, SASEGT. Trimming took 2 bases from V and 2 from J; bases not matched to a gene: 6. The CDR3 runs 17 residues. CDR3 amino acids: CASSENLAGGSTDTQYF. The CDR3 nucleotides read TGTGCCAGCAGTGAAAACCTAGCGGGAGGTTCCACAGATACGCAGTATTTT.

The V call is TRBV29-1, the J call TRBJ2-7, with 9 bases lining up with TRBD2. The CDR3 is 14 amino acids. The ends lost 7 bases at V and 1 base at J; junction bases unmatched: 8. Germline CDR1 SQVTM, CDR2 ANQGSEA. CDR3 in DNA: TGCAGCGGGCTCATAGCGGGAGATTCCTACGAGCAGTACTTC. As protein: CSGLIAGDSYEQYF.

As to this clone: Its ends do not fully match the called genes, so a read error is possible. The chain carries TRBV7-7 and TRBJ2-5, with 11 bases identical to TRBD2. This CDR3 region has 16 residues. Per germline, CDR1 SSHAT and CDR2 FNYEAQ (reference sequence). DNA of the CDR3: TGTGCTAGCAGCCAACAGGGACTAGCGGACCAAGAGACCCAGTACTTC. Translating it yields CASSQQGLADQETQYF. The variable domain in full, completed from reference TRBV7-7 and TRBJ2-5, reads GAGVSQSPRYKVTKRGQDVTLRCDPISSHATLYWYQQALGQGPEFLTYFNYEAQPDKSGLPSDRFSAERPEGSISTLTIQRTEQRDSAMYRCASSQQGLADQETQYFGPGTRLLVL.

This rearrangement joins TRBV27 to TRBJ2-7; no firm D call. V was pared by 3 bases and J by 6 bases, with 6 bases between. Germline CDR1 reads MNHEY; CDR2 reads SMNVEV (reference sequence). This CDR3 has 11 residues. Written as DNA, the CDR3 is TGTGCCAGCAGTTTCTTAGGCGAGCAGTACTTC. It specifies CASSFLGEQYF.

The rearrangement uses TRBV18 and TRBJ2-5, with a weak D call TRBD2 (7 bases). The CDR3 is 16 residues long. V was shortened by 0 bases and J by 5 bases, with 16 bases between the two germline ends. Germline CDR1 KGHSH, CDR2 LQKENI. CDR3 in amino acids: CASSPPVRGGEETQYF. The CDR3, as DNA: TGTGCCAGCTCACCACCAGTTCGAGGGGGGGAGGAGACCCAGTACTTC. The full variable domain, with the rest looked up from reference TRBV18 and TRBJ2-5, is NAGVMQNPRHLVRRRGQEARLRCSPMKGHSHVYWYRQLPEEGLKFMVYLQKENIIDESGMPKERFSAEFPKEGPSILRIQQVVRGDSAAYFCASSPPVRGGEETQYFGPGTRLLVL.

This clone was recorded a few times. The chain is built from TRBV5-1 and TRBJ2-7; D ambiguous. CDR3 size: 14 residues. Germline CDR1 and CDR2: SGHRS and YFSETQ. Trimming pared 2 bases from V and 3 bases from J, leaving 12 bases between. CDR3 protein: CASSFLAPGYEQYF. CDR3 nucleotide sequence: TGCGCCAGCAGCTTTTTAGCCCCAGGCTACGAGCAGTACTTC.

This clone occurred once. The V call is TRBV7-9, the J call TRBJ1-1; D unclear. Trimming took 4 bases from V and 12 from J, leaving 18 bases between them. The CDR3 is 13 amino acids. Germline values: CDR1 SEHNR, CDR2 FQNEAQ (reference sequence). CDR3 loop: CASSSGPLWGSFF. In DNA form, the CDR3 reads TGTGCCAGCAGCTCGGGCCCCCTCTGGGGTTCTTTCTTT.

This clone was counted only a few times. V is TRBV9 and J is TRBJ1-2; no definite D call. Looked up from germline, CDR1 is SGDLS and CDR2 is YYNGEE. CDR3 length equals 13 residues. V was clipped by 0 bases and J by 8 bases, with 11 bases between them. The CDR3 loop is CASSVEGLGGYTF. The CDR3 DNA reads TGTGCCAGCAGCGTAGAGGGTCTTGGAGGCTACACCTTC.

The chain carries TRBV20-1 and TRBJ1-1; D is ambiguous. Trimming cost V 1 base and J 11 bases, with 8 bases left between them. Germline V CDR1 and CDR2: DFQATT, SNEGSKA (reference sequence). This CDR3 has 10 amino acids. The CDR3 here is CSARAEGAFF. The CDR3 DNA reads TGCAGTGCTAGAGCTGAGGGCGCTTTCTTT.